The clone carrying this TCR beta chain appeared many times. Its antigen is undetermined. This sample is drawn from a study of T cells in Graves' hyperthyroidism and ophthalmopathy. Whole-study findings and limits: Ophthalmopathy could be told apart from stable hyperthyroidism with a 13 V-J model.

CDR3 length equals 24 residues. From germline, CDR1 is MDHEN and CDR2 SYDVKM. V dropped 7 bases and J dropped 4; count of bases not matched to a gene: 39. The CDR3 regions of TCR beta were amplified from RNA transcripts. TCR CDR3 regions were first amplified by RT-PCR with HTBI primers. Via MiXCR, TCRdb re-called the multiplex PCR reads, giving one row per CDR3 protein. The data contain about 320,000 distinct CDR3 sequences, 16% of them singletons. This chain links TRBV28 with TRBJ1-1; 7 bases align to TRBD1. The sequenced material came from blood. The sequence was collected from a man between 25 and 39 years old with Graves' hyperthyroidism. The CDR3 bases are TGTGCCAGCAACCTCTTAAAGTCTTTTCGTGACTGGGGAAGGACAGGCGGAGTCTCCACTGAAGCTTTCTTT. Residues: CASNLLKSFRDWGRTGGVSTEAFF.